This T cell receptor beta chain came from a study of spatial heterogeneity in lung cancer. General study results and limits: TCRs found ubiquitously expanded in tumor appeared in blood more at resection than at follow-up.

CDR1 is DFQATT, CDR2 SNEGSKA, per germline (reference sequence). V was cut by 5 bases and J by 2 bases, with 18 bases left in between. The CDR3 is 15 residues long. This clonotype occurred many times. Its target is not known. As an off-target read in a library built for alpha chains, this beta chain has a frequency of little significance. As for time point: sample taken at primary tumor resection. Unsorted whole RNA of tumor, nontumor lung or frozen PBMC was sequenced. Untreated early-stage non-small cell lung cancer patients, 65 to 90 in total, were the donors. Each molecule of TCR cDNA was tagged with one unique molecular identifier. TCRdb re-derived calls from the 5' RACE reads in MiXCR, one entry per CDR3 protein. In the table there are around 7,800 distinct CDR3 sequences, roughly 9.2% of which are singletons.

The TCR was taken from a male donor with early-stage non-small cell lung cancer. V gene TRBV20-1 combines with J gene TRBJ2-5, with D tentatively TRBD2 (5 bases). The sample consisted of PBMCs, taken at surgery. The CDR3 DNA reads TGCAGTGCTCCCACTAGTTACGGGGTACAAGAGACCCAGTACTTC. This encodes CSAPTSYGVQETQYF.